These T cell receptor beta chains were read from a single sample in a study of long-term antiretroviral therapy in people with HIV. The data were produced by immunoSEQ multiplex PCR, yet TCRdb's version contains in-frame clones alone and is incomplete. This repertoire shows tens of thousands of clones, around 85% found once; its top ten account for roughly 7%. The sample in question was unsorted PBMCs, obtained 1.5 years after starting antiretroviral therapy. These receptors all come from a man aged 25 to 40 with HIV. Both conserved end residues are part of each CDR3. Fields, in order: J gene, V gene, D gene, clone size, CDR3 DNA, CDR3 protein. A D gene is named only where the DNA matches it firmly. Only some rows state a clone size, as once, few, many or a class for expanded clones.

J gene: TRBJ2-7
V gene: TRBV5-6
D gene: .
clone size: .
CDR3 DNA: TGTGCCAGCAGCTTGGACCGAACCGTTTTCCTCGAGCAGTACTTC
CDR3 protein: CASSLDRTVFLEQYF

J gene: TRBJ2-7
V gene: TRBV29-1
D gene: TRBD1
clone size: few
CDR3 DNA: TGCAGCGTTGAATTGCGAGACAGGGATTCCTACGAGCAGTACTTC
CDR3 protein: CSVELRDRDSYEQYF

J gene: TRBJ1-1
V gene: TRBV6-5
D gene: .
clone size: .
CDR3 DNA: TGTGCCAGCAGTTACGGACAGACCTACCCTTTCACTGAAGCTTTCTTT
CDR3 protein: CASSYGQTYPFTEAFF

J gene: TRBJ1-1
V gene: TRBV6-5
D gene: .
clone size: .
CDR3 DNA: TGTGCCAGCAGTTCGACAGGTTTTACGAACACTGAAGCTTTCTTT
CDR3 protein: CASSSTGFTNTEAFF

J gene: TRBJ1-5
V gene: TRBV5-6
D gene: .
clone size: few
CDR3 DNA: TGTGCCAGCAGCTCCCATCTCAGGAGTCAGCCCCAGCATTTT
CDR3 protein: CASSSHLRSQPQHF

J gene: TRBJ2-7
V gene: TRBV5-4
D gene: .
clone size: .
CDR3 DNA: TGTGCCAGCAGCTGGAGTGGGGGGACGAGCTACGAGCAGTACTTC
CDR3 protein: CASSWSGGTSYEQYF

J gene: TRBJ1-3
V gene: TRBV6-5
D gene: .
clone size: .
CDR3 DNA: TGTGCCAGCAGTTACGGGGGCTTCTCTGGAAACACCATATATTTT
CDR3 protein: CASSYGGFSGNTIYF

J gene: TRBJ2-2
V gene: TRBV7-9
D gene: .
clone size: once
CDR3 DNA: TGTGCCAGCAGCTTAGCGGGGCAGAGGCACACCGGGGAGCTGTTTTTT
CDR3 protein: CASSLAGQRHTGELFF

J gene: TRBJ2-1
V gene: TRBV5-1
D gene: TRBD2
clone size: .
CDR3 DNA: TGCGCCAGCAGCGGCGGGACTAGCGGGGGGGCTCGGCAGTTCTTC
CDR3 protein: CASSGGTSGGARQFF

J gene: TRBJ1-5
V gene: TRBV6-6
D gene: TRBD1
clone size: .
CDR3 DNA: TGTGCCAGCAGTTACTCGGGAGGGACAGAGCCCCAGCATTTT
CDR3 protein: CASSYSGGTEPQHF

J gene: TRBJ2-5
V gene: TRBV28
D gene: TRBD2
clone size: .
CDR3 DNA: TGTGCCAGCAGGGGACTAGCTGGAGAGACCCAGTACTTC
CDR3 protein: CASRGLAGETQYF

J gene: TRBJ2-2
V gene: TRBV5-4
D gene: TRBD2
clone size: .
CDR3 DNA: TGTGCCAGCAGCCAAGCGGGGGGGAGGACCGGGGAGCTGTTTTTT
CDR3 protein: CASSQAGGRTGELFF

J gene: TRBJ2-7
V gene: TRBV4-3
D gene: .
clone size: .
CDR3 DNA: TGCGCCAGCAGCCAAGATGGGTCCTACGAGCAGTACTTC
CDR3 protein: CASSQDGSYEQYF

J gene: TRBJ1-1
V gene: TRBV5-4
D gene: TRBD1
clone size: .
CDR3 DNA: TGTGCCAGCAGCCCGGGACAGGGATCCACTGAAGCTTTCTTT
CDR3 protein: CASSPGQGSTEAFF

J gene: TRBJ2-7
V gene: TRBV13
D gene: .
clone size: few
CDR3 DNA: TGTGCCAGCAGCTTAGGGGACACGAGCTCCTACGAGCAGTACTTC
CDR3 protein: CASSLGDTSSYEQYF